A selection of T cell receptor beta chains follows, all from one sample in a study of PD-1 blockade in classical Hodgkin lymphoma. Sequencing used immunoSEQ multiplex PCR; TCRdb keeps in-frame clones, though not all of them. This sample has roughly 4,200 clones, with over 65% found just once. Sequencing was performed on CD8+ T cells from blood. These receptors were taken from a human donor with classical Hodgkin lymphoma. CDR3s include the opening cysteine and the closing phenylalanine or tryptophan. The order of the fields is clone size, V gene, J gene, D gene, CDR3 DNA, CDR3 protein. A D gene is named only where the DNA matches it firmly. Clone size is shown for a subset of rows, as once, few, many or a class of expanded clone.

>.|TRBV6-6|TRBJ2-3|TRBD1
TGTGCCAGCAGTTACCGGCAGGGGGCCTCAGATACGCAGTATTTT
CASSYRQGASDTQYF
>.|TRBV7-9|TRBJ1-4|.
TGTGCCAGCAGCTTACACGGGATCTATGCAACTAATGAAAAACTGTTTTTT
CASSLHGIYATNEKLFF
>few|TRBV7-3|TRBJ2-1|TRBD1
TGTGCCAGCAGCCCCCAAGCCGGACAGGGTCGCAATGAGCAGTTCTTC
CASSPQAGQGRNEQFF
>.|TRBV28|TRBJ1-5|.
TGTGCCAGCAGTTTGGTTTCAGGGTATCAGCCCCAGCATTTT
CASSLVSGYQPQHF
>.|TRBV6-1|TRBJ2-7|TRBD2
TGTGCCAGCAGTGTTGGGGGAGGGCCGTACGAGCAGTACTTC
CASSVGGGPYEQYF
>.|TRBV7-3|TRBJ2-7|.
TGTGCCAGCAGCTTTGGGGGAGCTTCCGAGCAGTACTTC
CASSFGGASEQYF
>.|TRBV19|TRBJ2-7|TRBD2
TGTGCCAGTAGTATTAGCGGGAGAAGGGAGCAGTACTTC
CASSISGRREQYF
>.|TRBV2|TRBJ2-3|.
TGTGCCAGCAGTGAAGACCGGGACTCACCAGATACGCAGTATTTT
CASSEDRDSPDTQYF
>.|TRBV6-6|TRBJ1-2|.
TGTGCCAGCAGTTACTCGATTAGGGGCCAGGGCTCTGGCTACACCTTC
CASSYSIRGQGSGYTF
>.|TRBV19|TRBJ2-1|TRBD1
TGTGCCAGTAGTATCGCCCCGGGACAGTTAGACAATGAGCAGTTCTTC
CASSIAPGQLDNEQFF
>.|TRBV28|TRBJ2-1|.
TGTGCCAGCAGTTATAGAAAGACCTACAATGAGCAGTTCTTC
CASSYRKTYNEQFF
>.|TRBV19|TRBJ2-1|TRBD2
TGTGCCGCGACTAGCGGGAGTCTACAGAGCTCCTACAATGAGCAGTTCTTC
CAATSGSLQSSYNEQFF
>.|TRBV5-6|TRBJ2-7|.
TGTGCCAGCAGCTTCTCCTACGAGCAGTACTTC
CASSFSYEQYF
>.|TRBV5-1|TRBJ2-5|.
TGCGCCAGCCGACAAGGGGAGACCCAGTACTTC
CASRQGETQYF
>.|TRBV30|TRBJ2-7|TRBD2
TGTGCCTGGAGTGCACTGGGACTAGCGGGAGGGCCGGGGGACGAGCAGTACTTC
CAWSALGLAGGPGDEQYF
>.|TRBV21-1|TRBJ2-2|.
TGTGCCAGCAGCAAAGCCACAGAGAACACCGGGGAGCTGTTTTTT
CASSKATENTGELFF
>few|TRBV2|TRBJ1-3|TRBD1
TGTGCCAGCAGGGGACAGGGCGGTGGAAACACCATATATTTT
CASRGQGGGNTIYF
>.|TRBV9|TRBJ2-2|.
TGTGCCAGCAGCGTAGGAGGAGAGCCTACCGGGGAGCTGTTTTTT
CASSVGGEPTGELFF
>.|TRBV7-2|TRBJ1-1|.
TGTGCCAGCAGGGAAGTGGGGGCGCGCACTGAAGCTTTCTTT
CASREVGARTEAFF
>large|TRBV15|TRBJ1-2|.
TGTGCCACCAGCAGAGATTACGGGGGGACCCTTTCCGGCTACACCTTC
CATSRDYGGTLSGYTF
>.|TRBV2|TRBJ2-7|TRBD1
TGTGCCAGCAGTACCGGGACAGGGTCCTACGAGCAGTACTTC
CASSTGTGSYEQYF
>few|TRBV28|TRBJ2-7|TRBD2
TGTGCCAGCAGTTTTAGCGGGAGTGGCTCCTACGAGCAGTACTTC
CASSFSGSGSYEQYF
>.|TRBV6-6|TRBJ1-1|.
TGTGCCAGCAGTTACCAGGGCGTGACTTTCTTT
CASSYQGVTFF
>.|TRBV27|TRBJ2-7|.
TGTGCCAGGCCGGGGCCCTGCGAGCAGTACTTC
CARPGPCEQYF
>.|TRBV4-3|TRBJ2-6|.
TGCGCCAGCAGCCAACTAACTGACAGTTCTGGGGCCAACGTCCTGACTTTC
CASSQLTDSSGANVLTF
>.|TRBV11-1|TRBJ1-1|.
TGTGCCAGCAGCTTAGGAACGAACACTGAAGCTTTCTTT
CASSLGTNTEAFF
>few|TRBV27|TRBJ2-7|.
TGTGCCAGCAGTTTATGGCCAGCGGAGGGCTACGAGCAGTACTTC
CASSLWPAEGYEQYF
>.|TRBV27|TRBJ1-6|.
TGTGCCAGCAGTTTAGCGGGGTATAATTCACCCCTCCACTTT
CASSLAGYNSPLHF
>.|TRBV4-1|TRBJ1-2|TRBD1
TGCGCCAGCAGCCAAGATCCCGGACAGGGGGCTGGAGGCTACACCTTC
CASSQDPGQGAGGYTF
>.|TRBV28|TRBJ2-1|TRBD2
TGTGCCAGCAGTGCCCTGACTAGCGGGAGGCCGGGTAATGAGCAGTTCTTC
CASSALTSGRPGNEQFF
>.|TRBV6-5|TRBJ2-7|.
TGTGCCAGCAGGGGGTATGAGGGTCCCTCCTACGAGCAGTACTTC
CASRGYEGPSYEQYF
>.|TRBV19|TRBJ2-1|TRBD2
TGTGCCAGTAGTATTAAGACAGGGTTGGGACTAGCGGGATACAATGAGCAGTTCTTC
CASSIKTGLGLAGYNEQFF
>.|TRBV19|TRBJ2-5|.
TGTGCCAGTAGTCACGAAGAGACCCAGTACTTC
CASSHEETQYF
>.|TRBV9|TRBJ2-5|.
TGTGCCAGCAGCGAGGGACCGGGACGGCTTCAAGAGACCCAGTACTTC
CASSEGPGRLQETQYF
>.|TRBV4-3|TRBJ2-1|.
TGCGCCAGCAGCCAAGTAGTAGGCTACAATGAGCAGTTCTTC
CASSQVVGYNEQFF
>.|TRBV7-9|TRBJ1-5|TRBD1
TGTGCCAGCTCAGAGGGGGCAGGGGGCAATCAGCCCCAGCATTTT
CASSEGAGGNQPQHF
>.|TRBV28|TRBJ1-1|TRBD1
TGTGCCAGCACCTTAAACAGGGGGCGAACTGAAGCTTTCTTT
CASTLNRGRTEAFF
>.|TRBV19|TRBJ1-1|.
TGTGCCAGTAGTGTTGGGGGGGGCACTGAAGCTTTCTTT
CASSVGGGTEAFF
>.|TRBV29-1|TRBJ2-2|.
TGCAGCGTTGCGACTCACTCAAGGGACACCGGGGAGCTGTTTTTT
CSVATHSRDTGELFF
>.|TRBV9|TRBJ2-3|.
TGTGCCAGCAATCAGGCGGGCACAGATACGCAGTATTTT
CASNQAGTDTQYF
>once|TRBV4-3|TRBJ2-2|.
TGCGCCAGCAGCCAAGATTTGCCGGGCACCGGGGAGCTGTTTTTT
CASSQDLPGTGELFF
>.|TRBV7-6|TRBJ2-1|.
TGTGCCAGCAGCACGCACAATGAGCAGTTCTTC
CASSTHNEQFF
>.|TRBV9|TRBJ2-5|.
TGTGCCAGCAGCGTAGGGACGAGCGAGACCCAGTACTTC
CASSVGTSETQYF
>few|TRBV28|TRBJ1-2|.
TGTGCCAGCAGTTTATTGGTCCTTCGCTATGGCTACACCTTC
CASSLLVLRYGYTF
>.|TRBV5-6|TRBJ2-1|.
TGTGCCAGCAGCTTAGGGGGCAATGAGCAGTTCTTC
CASSLGGNEQFF
>once|TRBV9|TRBJ2-7|.
TGTGCCAGCAGCGTAGCGGCAGGACCTACCTACGAGCAGTACTTC
CASSVAAGPTYEQYF
>.|TRBV11-2|TRBJ2-7|.
TGTGCCAGCAGCCCGACGACTATTAGCGGCTCCCACGAGCAGTACTTC
CASSPTTISGSHEQYF
>.|TRBV28|TRBJ2-7|TRBD2
TGTGCCAGCAGTTTTGTAGCGGGAGTCCACGAGCAGTACTTC
CASSFVAGVHEQYF